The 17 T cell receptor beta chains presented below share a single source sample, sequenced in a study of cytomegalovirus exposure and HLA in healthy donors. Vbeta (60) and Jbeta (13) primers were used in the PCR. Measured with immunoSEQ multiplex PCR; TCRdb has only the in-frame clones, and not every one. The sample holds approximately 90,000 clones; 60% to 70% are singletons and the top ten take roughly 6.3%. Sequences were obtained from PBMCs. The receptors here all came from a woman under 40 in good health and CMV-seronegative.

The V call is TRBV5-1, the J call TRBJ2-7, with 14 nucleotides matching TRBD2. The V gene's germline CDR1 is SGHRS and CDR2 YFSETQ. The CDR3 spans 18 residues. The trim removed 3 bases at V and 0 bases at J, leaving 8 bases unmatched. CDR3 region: CASSSGTSGSLSSYEQYF. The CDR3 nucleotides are TGCGCCAGCAGCTCCGGGACTAGCGGGAGCTTGAGCTCCTACGAGCAGTACTTC.

CDR3 nucleotide sequence: TGTGCCAGCAGCCGGGACAGACGAGTCGAAAAACTGTTTTTT. Encoded protein: CASSRDRRVEKLFF. The chain is built from TRBV28 and TRBJ1-4, with 7 nucleotides matching TRBD1. Germline lookup yields CDR1 MDHEN and CDR2 SYDVKM. The CDR3 sequence is 14 residues long. With 6 bases clipped from V and 8 bases from J, the junction kept 9 bases outside the gene matches.

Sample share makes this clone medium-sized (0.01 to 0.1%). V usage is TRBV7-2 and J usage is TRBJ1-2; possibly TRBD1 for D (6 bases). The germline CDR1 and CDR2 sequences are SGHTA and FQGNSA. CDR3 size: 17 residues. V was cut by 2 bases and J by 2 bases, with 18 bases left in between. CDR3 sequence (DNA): TGTGCCAGCAGCTTATCGGCAGGGGAAGGTCGCAACTATGGCTACACCTTC. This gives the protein CASSLSAGEGRNYGYTF. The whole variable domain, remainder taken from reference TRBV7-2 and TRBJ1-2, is GAGVSQSPSNKVTEKGKDVELRCDPISGHTALYWYRQSLGQGLEFLIYFQGNSAPDKSGLPSDRFSAERTGGSVSTLTIQRTQQEDSAVYLCASSLSAGEGRNYGYTFGSGTRLTVV.

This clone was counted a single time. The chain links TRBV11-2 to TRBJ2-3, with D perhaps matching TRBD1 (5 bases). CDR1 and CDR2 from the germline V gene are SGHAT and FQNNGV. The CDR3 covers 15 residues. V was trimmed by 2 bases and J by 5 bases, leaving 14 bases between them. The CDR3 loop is CASSLKAGWGDTQYF. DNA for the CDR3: TGTGCCAGCAGCTTAAAGGCAGGGTGGGGAGATACGCAGTATTTT.

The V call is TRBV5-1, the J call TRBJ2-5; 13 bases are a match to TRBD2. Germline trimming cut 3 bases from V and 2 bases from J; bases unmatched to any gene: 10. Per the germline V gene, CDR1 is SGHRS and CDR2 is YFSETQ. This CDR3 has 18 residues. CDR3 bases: TGCGCCAGCAGCTCCTTCGGGACTAGCGGGACTACGCAAGAGACCCAGTACTTC. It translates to CASSSFGTSGTTQETQYF.

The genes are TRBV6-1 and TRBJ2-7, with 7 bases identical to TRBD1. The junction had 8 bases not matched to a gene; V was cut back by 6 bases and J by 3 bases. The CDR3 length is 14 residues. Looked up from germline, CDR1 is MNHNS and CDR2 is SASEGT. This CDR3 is CASREYRDSYEQYF. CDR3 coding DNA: TGTGCCAGCAGAGAGTATCGGGACAGCTACGAGCAGTACTTC.

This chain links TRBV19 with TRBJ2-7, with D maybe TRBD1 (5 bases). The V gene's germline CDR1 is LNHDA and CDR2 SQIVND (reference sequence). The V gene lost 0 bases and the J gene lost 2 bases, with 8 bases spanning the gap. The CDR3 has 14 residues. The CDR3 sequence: CASSIEQDPYEQYF. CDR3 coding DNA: TGTGCCAGTAGTATAGAACAGGACCCCTACGAGCAGTACTTC. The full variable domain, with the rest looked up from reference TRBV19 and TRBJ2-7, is DGGITQSPKYLFRKEGQNVTLSCEQNLNHDAMYWYRQDPGQGLRLIYYSQIVNDFQKGDIAEGYSVSREKKESFPLTVTSAQKNPTAFYLCASSIEQDPYEQYFGPGTRLTVT.

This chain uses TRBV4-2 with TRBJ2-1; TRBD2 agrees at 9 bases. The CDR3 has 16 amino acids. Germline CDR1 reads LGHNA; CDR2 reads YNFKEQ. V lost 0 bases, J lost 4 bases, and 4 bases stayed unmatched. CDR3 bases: TGTGCCAGCAGCCAAGATCTAGCGGGAACATACAATGAGCAGTTCTTC. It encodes CASSQDLAGTYNEQFF.

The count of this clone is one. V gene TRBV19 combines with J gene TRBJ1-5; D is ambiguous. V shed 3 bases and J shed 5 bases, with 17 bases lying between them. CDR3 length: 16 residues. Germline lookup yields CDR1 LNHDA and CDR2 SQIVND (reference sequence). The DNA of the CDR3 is TGTGCCAGTAGTATTTATCCGCGGGCGCGAGATCAGCCCCAGCATTTT. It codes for CASSIYPRARDQPQHF.

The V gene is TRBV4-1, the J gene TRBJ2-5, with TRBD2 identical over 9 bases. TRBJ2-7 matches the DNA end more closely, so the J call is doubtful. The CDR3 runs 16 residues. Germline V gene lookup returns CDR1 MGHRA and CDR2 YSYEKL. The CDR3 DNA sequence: TGCGCCAGCAGCCAAGCGCTAGCGGGAAGCTCCTACGAGCAGTACTTC. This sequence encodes CASSQALAGSSYEQYF.

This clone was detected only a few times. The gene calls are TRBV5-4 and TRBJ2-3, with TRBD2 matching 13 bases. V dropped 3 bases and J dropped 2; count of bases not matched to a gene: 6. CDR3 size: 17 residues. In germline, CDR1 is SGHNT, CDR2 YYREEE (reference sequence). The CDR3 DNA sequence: TGTGCCAGCAGCTCAGGACTAGCGGGAGCCCTCACAGATACGCAGTATTTT. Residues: CASSSGLAGALTDTQYF.

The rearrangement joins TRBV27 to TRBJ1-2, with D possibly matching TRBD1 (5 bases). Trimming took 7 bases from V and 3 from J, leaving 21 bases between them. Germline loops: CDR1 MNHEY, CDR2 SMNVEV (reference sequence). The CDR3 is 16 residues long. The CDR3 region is CASTSLSGWLDYGYTF. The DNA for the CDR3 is TGTGCCAGCACCTCCCTATCAGGGTGGCTAGACTATGGCTACACCTTC.

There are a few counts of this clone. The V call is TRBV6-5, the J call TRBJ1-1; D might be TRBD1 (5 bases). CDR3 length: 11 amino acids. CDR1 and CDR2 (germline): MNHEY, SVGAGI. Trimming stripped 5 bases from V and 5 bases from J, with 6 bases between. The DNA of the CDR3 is TGTGCCAGCAGTAAGGGGACTGAAGCTTTCTTT. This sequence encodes CASSKGTEAFF.

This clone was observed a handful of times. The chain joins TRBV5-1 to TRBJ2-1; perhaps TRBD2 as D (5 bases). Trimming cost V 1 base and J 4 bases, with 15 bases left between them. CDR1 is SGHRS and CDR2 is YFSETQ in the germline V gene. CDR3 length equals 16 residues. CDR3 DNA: TGCGCCAGCAGCTTGTCCGGGGAGCGGCCGTACAATGAGCAGTTCTTC. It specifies CASSLSGERPYNEQFF.

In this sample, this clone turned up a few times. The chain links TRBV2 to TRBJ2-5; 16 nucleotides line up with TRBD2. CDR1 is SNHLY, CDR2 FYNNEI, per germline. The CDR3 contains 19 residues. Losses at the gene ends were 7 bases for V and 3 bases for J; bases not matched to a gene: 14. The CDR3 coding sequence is TGTGCCAGCAACGAGGGCCCAAAGGGACTAGCGGGAGGGGAAGAGACCCAGTACTTC. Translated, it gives CASNEGPKGLAGGEETQYF. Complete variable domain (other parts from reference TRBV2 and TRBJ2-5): EPEVTQTPSHQVTQMGQEVILRCVPISNHLYFYWYRQILGQKVEFLVSFYNNEISEKSEIFDDQFSVERPDGSNFTLKIRSTKLEDSAMYFCASNEGPKGLAGGEETQYFGPGTRLLVL.

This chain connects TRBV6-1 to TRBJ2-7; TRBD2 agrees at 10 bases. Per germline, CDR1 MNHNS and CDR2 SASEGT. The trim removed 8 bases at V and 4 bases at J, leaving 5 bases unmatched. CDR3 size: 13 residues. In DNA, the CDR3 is TGTGCCAGCTCGGCTAGCGGGGGATACGAGCAGTACTTC. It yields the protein CASSASGGYEQYF.

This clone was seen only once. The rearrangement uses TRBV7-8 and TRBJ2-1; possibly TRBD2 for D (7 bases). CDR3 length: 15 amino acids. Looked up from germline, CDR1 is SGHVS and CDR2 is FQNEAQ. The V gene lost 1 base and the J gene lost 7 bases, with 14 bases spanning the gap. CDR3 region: CASSLGPGGLNEQFF. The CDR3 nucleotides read TGTGCCAGCAGCTTAGGACCCGGGGGGCTAAATGAGCAGTTCTTC.